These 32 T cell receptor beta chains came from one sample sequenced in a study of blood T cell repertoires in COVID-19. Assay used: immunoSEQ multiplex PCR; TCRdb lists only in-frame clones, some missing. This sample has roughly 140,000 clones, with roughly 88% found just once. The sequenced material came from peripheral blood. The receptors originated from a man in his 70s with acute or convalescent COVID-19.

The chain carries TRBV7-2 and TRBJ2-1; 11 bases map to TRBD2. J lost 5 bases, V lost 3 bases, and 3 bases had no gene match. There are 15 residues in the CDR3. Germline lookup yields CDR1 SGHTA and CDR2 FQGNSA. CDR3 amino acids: CASSFTGLADNEQFF. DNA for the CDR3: TGTGCCAGCAGCTTTACGGGACTAGCGGACAATGAGCAGTTCTTC.

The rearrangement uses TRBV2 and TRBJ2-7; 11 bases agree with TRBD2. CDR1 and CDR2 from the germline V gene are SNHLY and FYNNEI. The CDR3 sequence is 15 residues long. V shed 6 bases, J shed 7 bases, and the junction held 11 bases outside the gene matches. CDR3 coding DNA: TGTGCCAGCAGCCGACTAGCGGGGAACGTAGGAGAGCAGTACTTC. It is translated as CASSRLAGNVGEQYF. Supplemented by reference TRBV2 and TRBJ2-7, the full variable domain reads EPEVTQTPSHQVTQMGQEVILRCVPISNHLYFYWYRQILGQKVEFLVSFYNNEISEKSEIFDDQFSVERPDGSNFTLKIRSTKLEDSAMYFCASSRLAGNVGEQYFGPGTRLTVT.

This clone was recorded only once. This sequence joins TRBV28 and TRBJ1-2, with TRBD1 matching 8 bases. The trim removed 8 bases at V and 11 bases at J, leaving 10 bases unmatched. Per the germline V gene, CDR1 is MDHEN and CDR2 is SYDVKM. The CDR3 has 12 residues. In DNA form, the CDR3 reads TGTGCCAGCGGCGGCAGGGGGCCGGGGTACACCTTC. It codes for CASGGRGPGYTF.

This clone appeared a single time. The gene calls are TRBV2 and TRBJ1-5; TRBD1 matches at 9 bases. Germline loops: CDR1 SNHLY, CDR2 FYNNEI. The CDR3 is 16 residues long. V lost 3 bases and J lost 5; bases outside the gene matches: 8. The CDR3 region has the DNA TGTGCCAGCAGTGAGCGGGACAGGGTGGGGGATCAGCCCCAGCATTTT. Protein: CASSERDRVGDQPQHF.

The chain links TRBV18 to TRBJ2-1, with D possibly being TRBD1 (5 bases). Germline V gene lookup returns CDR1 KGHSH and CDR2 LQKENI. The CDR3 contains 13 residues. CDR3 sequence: CGSSPRQSNEQFF. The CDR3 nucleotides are TGTGGGAGCTCACCACGACAGTCCAATGAGCAGTTCTTC.

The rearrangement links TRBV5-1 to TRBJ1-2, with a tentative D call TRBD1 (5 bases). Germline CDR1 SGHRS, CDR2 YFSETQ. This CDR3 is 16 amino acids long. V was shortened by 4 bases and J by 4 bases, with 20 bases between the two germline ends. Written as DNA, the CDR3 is TGCGCCAGCAGCCCCCAGGGCAGGAAGATGCTCTATGGCTACACCTTC. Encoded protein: CASSPQGRKMLYGYTF.

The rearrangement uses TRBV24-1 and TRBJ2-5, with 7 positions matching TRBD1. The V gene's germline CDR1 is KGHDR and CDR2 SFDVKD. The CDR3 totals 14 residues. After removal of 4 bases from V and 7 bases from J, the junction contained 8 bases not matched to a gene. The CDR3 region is CATSDLDRDATQYF. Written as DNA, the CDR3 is TGTGCCACCAGTGACCTAGACAGGGATGCGACCCAGTACTTC.

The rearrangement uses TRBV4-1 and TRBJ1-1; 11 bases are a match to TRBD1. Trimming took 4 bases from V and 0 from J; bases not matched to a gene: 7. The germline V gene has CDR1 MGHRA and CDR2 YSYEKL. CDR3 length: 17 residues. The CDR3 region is CASSPWTGGYMNTEAFF. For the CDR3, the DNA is TGCGCCAGCAGCCCTTGGACAGGGGGCTATATGAACACTGAAGCTTTCTTT.

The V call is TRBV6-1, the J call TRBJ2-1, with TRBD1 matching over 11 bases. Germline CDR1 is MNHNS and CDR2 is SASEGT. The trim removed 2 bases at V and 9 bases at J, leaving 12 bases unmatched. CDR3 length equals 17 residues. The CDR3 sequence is CASSERDRGDSRAEQFF. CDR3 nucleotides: TGTGCCAGCAGTGAAAGGGACAGGGGGGACTCGAGGGCTGAGCAGTTCTTC.

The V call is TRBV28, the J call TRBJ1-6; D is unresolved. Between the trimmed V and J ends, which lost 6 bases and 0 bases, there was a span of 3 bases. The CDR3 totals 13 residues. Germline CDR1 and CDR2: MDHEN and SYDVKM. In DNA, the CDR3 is TGTGCCAGCAGCAGCTCCTATAATTCACCCCTCCACTTT. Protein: CASSSSYNSPLHF.

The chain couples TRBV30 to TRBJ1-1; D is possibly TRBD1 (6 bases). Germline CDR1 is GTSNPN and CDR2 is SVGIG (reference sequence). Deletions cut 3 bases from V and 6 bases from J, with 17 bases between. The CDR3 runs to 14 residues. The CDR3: CAWSPGQVISEAFF. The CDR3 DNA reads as TGTGCCTGGAGCCCGGGACAAGTCATCTCTGAAGCTTTCTTT.

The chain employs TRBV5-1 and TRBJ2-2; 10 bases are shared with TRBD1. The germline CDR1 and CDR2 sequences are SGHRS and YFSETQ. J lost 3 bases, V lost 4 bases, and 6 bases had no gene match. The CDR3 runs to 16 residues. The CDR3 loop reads CASSPDGQGDTGELFF. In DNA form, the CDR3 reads TGCGCCAGCAGCCCGGATGGACAGGGGGACACCGGGGAGCTGTTTTTT.

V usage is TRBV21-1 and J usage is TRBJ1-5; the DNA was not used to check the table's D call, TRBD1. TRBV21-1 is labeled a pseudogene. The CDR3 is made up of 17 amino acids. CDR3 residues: CASSKWGPPDSDQPQHF. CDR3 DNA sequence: TGTGCCAGCAGCAAATGGGGCCCGCCGGACAGCGATCAGCCCCAGCATTTT.

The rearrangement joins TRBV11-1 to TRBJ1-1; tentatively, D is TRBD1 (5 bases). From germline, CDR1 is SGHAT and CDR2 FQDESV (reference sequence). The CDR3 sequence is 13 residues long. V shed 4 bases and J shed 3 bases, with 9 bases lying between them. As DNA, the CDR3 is TGTGCCAGCAGCTCTGACAGACACACTGAAGCTTTCTTT. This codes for CASSSDRHTEAFF. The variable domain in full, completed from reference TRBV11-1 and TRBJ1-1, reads EAEVAQSPRYKITEKSQAVAFWCDPISGHATLYWYRQILGQGPELLVQFQDESVVDDSQLPKDRFSAERLKGVDSTLKIQPAELGDSAMYLCASSSDRHTEAFFGQGTRLTVV.

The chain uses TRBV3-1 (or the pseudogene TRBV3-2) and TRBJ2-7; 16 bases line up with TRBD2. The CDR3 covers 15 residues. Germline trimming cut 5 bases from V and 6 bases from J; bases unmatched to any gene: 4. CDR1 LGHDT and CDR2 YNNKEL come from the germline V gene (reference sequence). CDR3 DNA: TGTGCCAGCAGCGGGACTAGCGGGAGGGCCGGCGAGCAGTACTTC. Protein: CASSGTSGRAGEQYF.

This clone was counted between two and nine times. This CDR3 is CSVALGGANQPQHF. CDR3 DNA sequence: TGCAGCGTTGCACTGGGGGGGGCCAACCAGCCCCAGCATTTT. This chain links TRBV29-1 with TRBJ1-5, with D tentatively TRBD1 (6 bases). CDR1 is SQVTM and CDR2 is ANQGSEA in the germline V gene. V was clipped by 4 bases and J by 7 bases, with 17 bases between them. The CDR3 runs 14 residues.

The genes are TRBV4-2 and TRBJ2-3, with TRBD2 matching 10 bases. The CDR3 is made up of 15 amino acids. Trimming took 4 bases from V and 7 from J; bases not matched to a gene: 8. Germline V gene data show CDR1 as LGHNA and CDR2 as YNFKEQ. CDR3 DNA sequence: TGTGCCAGCAGCCCACTAGCGGGGTCGGTAAATACGCAGTATTTT. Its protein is CASSPLAGSVNTQYF.

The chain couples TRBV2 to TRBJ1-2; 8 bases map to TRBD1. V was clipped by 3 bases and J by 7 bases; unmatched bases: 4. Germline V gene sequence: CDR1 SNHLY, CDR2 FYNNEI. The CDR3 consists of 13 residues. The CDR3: CASSDQGAAGYTF. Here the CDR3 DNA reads TGTGCCAGCAGTGACCAGGGGGCGGCTGGCTACACCTTC. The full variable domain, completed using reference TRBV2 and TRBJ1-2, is EPEVTQTPSHQVTQMGQEVILRCVPISNHLYFYWYRQILGQKVEFLVSFYNNEISEKSEIFDDQFSVERPDGSNFTLKIRSTKLEDSAMYFCASSDQGAAGYTFGSGTRLTVV.

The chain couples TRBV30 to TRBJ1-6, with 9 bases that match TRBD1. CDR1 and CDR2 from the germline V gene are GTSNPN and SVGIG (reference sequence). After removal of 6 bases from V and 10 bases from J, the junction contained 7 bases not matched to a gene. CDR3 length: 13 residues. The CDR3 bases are TGTGCCTGCGACAGGGGGGAAGGATCACCCCTCCACTTT. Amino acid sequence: CACDRGEGSPLHF.

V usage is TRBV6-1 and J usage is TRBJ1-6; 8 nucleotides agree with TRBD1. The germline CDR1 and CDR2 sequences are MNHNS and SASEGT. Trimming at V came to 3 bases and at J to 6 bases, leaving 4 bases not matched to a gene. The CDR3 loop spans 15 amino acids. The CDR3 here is CASSDGQGGNSPLHF. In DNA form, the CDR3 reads TGTGCCAGCAGTGACGGACAGGGTGGTAATTCACCCCTCCACTTT.

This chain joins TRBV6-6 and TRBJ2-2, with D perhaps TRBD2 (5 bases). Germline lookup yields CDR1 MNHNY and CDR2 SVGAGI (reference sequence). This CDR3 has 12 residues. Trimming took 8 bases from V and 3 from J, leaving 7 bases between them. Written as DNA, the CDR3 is TGTGCCAGCTTCGGGGACACCGGGGAGCTGTTTTTT. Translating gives CASFGDTGELFF.

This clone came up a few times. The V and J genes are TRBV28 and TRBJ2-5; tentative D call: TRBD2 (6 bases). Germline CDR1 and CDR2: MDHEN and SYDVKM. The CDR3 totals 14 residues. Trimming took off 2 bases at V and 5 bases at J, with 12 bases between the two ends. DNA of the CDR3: TGTGCCAGCAGTTTAAGGAGGGCAGAGGAGACCCAGTACTTC. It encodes CASSLRRAEETQYF.

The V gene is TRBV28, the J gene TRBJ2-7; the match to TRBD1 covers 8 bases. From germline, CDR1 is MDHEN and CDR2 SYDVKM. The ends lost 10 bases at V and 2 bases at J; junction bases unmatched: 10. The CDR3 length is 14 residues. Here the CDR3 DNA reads TGTGCCACTCACCCTACAGGGGGTGCCTACGAGCAGTACTTC. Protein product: CATHPTGGAYEQYF.

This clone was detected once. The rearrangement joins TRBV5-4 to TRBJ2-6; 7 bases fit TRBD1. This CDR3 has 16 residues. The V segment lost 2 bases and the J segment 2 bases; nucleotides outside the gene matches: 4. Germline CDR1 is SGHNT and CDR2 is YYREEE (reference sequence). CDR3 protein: CASSFLTGAGANVLTF. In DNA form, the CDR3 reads TGTGCCAGCAGCTTCTTAACAGGGGCTGGGGCCAACGTCCTGACTTTC.

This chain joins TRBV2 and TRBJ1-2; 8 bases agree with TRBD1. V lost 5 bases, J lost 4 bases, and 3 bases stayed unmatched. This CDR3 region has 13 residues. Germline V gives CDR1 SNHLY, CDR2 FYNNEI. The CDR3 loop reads CASSRQGSYGYTF. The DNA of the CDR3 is TGTGCCAGCAGTCGACAGGGGAGCTATGGCTACACCTTC.

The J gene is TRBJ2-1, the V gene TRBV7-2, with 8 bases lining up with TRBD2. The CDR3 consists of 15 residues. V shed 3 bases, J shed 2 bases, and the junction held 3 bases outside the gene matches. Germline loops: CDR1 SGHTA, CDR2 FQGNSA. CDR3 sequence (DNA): TGTGCCAGCAGCTTCGGCGGGGGGCCCTACAATGAGCAGTTCTTC. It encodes CASSFGGGPYNEQFF.

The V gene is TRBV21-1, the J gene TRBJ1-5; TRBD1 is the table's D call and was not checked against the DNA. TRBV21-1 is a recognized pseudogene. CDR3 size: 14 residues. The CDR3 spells CAKTLQGTCQPQHF. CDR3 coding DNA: TGTGCCAAAACGTTACAGGGAACGTGTCAGCCCCAGCATTTT.

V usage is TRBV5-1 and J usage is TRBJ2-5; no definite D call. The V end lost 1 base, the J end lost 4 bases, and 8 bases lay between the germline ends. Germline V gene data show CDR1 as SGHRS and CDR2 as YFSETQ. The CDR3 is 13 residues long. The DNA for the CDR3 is TGCGCCAGCAGCTTGTCAGTTCCAGAGACCCAGTACTTC. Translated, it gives CASSLSVPETQYF.

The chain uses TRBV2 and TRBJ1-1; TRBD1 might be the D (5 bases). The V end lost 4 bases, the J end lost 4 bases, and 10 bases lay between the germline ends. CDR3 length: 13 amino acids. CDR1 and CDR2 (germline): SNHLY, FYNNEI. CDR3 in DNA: TGTGCCAGCAGTGCGACAGACAGCACTGAAGCTTTCTTT. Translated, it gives CASSATDSTEAFF. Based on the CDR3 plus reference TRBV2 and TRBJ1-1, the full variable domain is EPEVTQTPSHQVTQMGQEVILRCVPISNHLYFYWYRQILGQKVEFLVSFYNNEISEKSEIFDDQFSVERPDGSNFTLKIRSTKLEDSAMYFCASSATDSTEAFFGQGTRLTVV.

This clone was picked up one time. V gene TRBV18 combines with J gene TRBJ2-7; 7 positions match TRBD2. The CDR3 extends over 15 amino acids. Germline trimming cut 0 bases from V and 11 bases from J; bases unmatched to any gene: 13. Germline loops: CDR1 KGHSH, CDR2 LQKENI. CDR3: CASSPPAGEFNRKYF. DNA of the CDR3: TGTGCCAGCTCACCACCGGCGGGGGAGTTTAATAGGAAGTACTTC.

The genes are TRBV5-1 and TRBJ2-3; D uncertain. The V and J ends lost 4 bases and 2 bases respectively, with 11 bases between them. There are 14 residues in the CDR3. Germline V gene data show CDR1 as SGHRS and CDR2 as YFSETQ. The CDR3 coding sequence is TGCGCCAGCAGCACGCCGCCTAACACAGATACGCAGTATTTT. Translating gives CASSTPPNTDTQYF.

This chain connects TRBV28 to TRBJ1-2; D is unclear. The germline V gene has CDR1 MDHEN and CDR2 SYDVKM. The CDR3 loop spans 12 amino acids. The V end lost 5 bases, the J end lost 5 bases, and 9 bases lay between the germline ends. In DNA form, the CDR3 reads TGTGCCAGCAGTCCCGTCGGGTATGGCTACACCTTC. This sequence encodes CASSPVGYGYTF.